This T cell receptor (beta chain) is from a study of CD8 T cells in Susac syndrome. RNA, at about 0.45 to 1 ug, was reverse transcribed with random hexamers. The method of amplification for TCR beta CDR3 was immunoSEQ multiplex PCR, covering 54 Vbeta and 13 Jbeta. TCRdb passed the immunoSEQ multiplex PCR reads through MiXCR, listing each CDR3 protein once. The sample holds about 120,000 distinct CDR3 sequences, around 94% seen once. CDR1 and CDR2 (germline): KGHSH, LQKENI. Trimming removed 2 bases from V and 6 bases from J, with 14 bases in between. The CDR3 has 14 amino acids. CD8+ and CD4+ T cells from blood underwent TCR beta sequencing, which was carried out in a high-throughput format. The controls, all healthy donors, were matched for age and sex. Negative isolation yielded the CD8+ and CD4+ T cells, while FACS enriched the TEMRA cells.

The clonotype comes from a human donor in good health. V gene TRBV18 combines with J gene TRBJ2-7, with a tentative D call TRBD2 (6 bases). Sequenced input: CD4+ T cells from PBMCs. The DNA for the CDR3 is TGTGCCAGCTCACCAGAATGGGGGGAATCCGAGCAGTACTTC. This encodes CASSPEWGESEQYF.